This T cell receptor (beta chain) comes out of a study of T-cell memory formation after mild COVID-19. Study in general: Among the donors, TCR clusters were largely specific to each donor.

Overall study results and limits: Whereas later expanders leaned CD4+, clones contracting day 15 to 85 showed a balanced CD4/CD8 makeup. Specificity for SARS-CoV-2 was not confirmed among the second-wave clones peaking on day 37.

Points on this clonotype: The target antigen is unknown. A read error may account for a junction end that differs from germline.

The CDR3 consists of 12 residues. Germline V CDR1 and CDR2: SQVTM, ANQGSEA. Using constant-segment primers, 5'RACE produced TCR alpha and TCR beta cDNA libraries carrying sample barcodes and UMIs. TCRdb fed the 5' RACE reads into MiXCR, producing one record per CDR3 protein. The sample has about 110,000 distinct CDR3 sequences, 13% to 15% seen once. The sequence derives from a man between 18 and 35 years old who had mild COVID-19 (a few samples of this study predate the infection). Cell type and time point are not known. The chain recombines TRBV29-1 with TRBJ1-1; D is unresolved. Material: PBMCs or a T cell subset sorted from them (not recorded which). CDR3 sequence: CSVEESFRNHIF. In DNA, the CDR3 is TGCAGCGTTGAAGAGTCATTTAGAAACCACATTTTT.